The TCR beta chain under discussion was sequenced for a study of blood T cells in healthy people across ages. The study, taken as a whole, reports: In these data, TCR beta diversity tracked strongly with naive T cell percentage.

With respect to this clonotype: The antigen is unknown.

The use of a sample-barcoded 5' primer and a J-beta primer mix characterized a second PCR of about 7 to 12 cycles. TCRdb reanalysed the 5' RACE reads using MiXCR and keeps one entry per CDR3 protein. The sample contains approximately 490,000 distinct CDR3 sequences, around 24% of which appear only once. Peripheral blood samples of 7.5 to 10 milliliters were drawn from each donor. This CDR3 is built from 17 residues. Trimming took off 5 bases at V and 2 bases at J, with 19 bases between the two ends. Germline values: CDR1 MDHEN, CDR2 SYDVKM. This sample was shared with a second study, whose subject was T cells of mothers and their children.

The sequencing input was blood. The chain combines TRBV28 with TRBJ2-4, with D tentatively TRBD2 (6 bases). The sequence came from a boy between 10 and 17 years old in good health. Here the CDR3 reads CASSPTRIRGTKNIQYF. The CDR3 bases are TGTGCCAGCAGTCCAACTAGGATCCGGGGGACCAAAAACATTCAGTACTTC.